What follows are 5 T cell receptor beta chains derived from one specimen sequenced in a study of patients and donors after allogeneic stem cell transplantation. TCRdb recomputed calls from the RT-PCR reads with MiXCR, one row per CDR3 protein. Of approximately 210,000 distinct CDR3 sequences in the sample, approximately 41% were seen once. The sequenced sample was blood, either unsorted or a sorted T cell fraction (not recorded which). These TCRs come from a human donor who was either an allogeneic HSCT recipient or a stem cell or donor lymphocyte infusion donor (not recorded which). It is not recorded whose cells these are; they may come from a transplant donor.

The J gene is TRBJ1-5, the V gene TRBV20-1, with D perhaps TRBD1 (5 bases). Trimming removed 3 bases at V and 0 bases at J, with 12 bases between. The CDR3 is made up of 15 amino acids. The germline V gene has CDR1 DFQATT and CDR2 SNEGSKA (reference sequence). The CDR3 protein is CSASSSGSSNQPQHF. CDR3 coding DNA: TGCAGTGCTAGCAGTTCAGGGTCTAGCAATCAGCCCCAGCATTTT.

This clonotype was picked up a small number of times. The CDR3 region has the DNA TGTGCCAGCAGCTTAGCGACGGGCACCCGCTCTGGAAACACCATATATTTT. It translates to CASSLATGTRSGNTIYF. The chain has TRBV7-6 and TRBJ1-3; no firm D call. Germline-derived CDR1 and CDR2 are SGHVS and FNYEAQ. The V end was cut by 0 bases, the J end by 0 bases, with 12 bases between. CDR3 length: 17 amino acids.

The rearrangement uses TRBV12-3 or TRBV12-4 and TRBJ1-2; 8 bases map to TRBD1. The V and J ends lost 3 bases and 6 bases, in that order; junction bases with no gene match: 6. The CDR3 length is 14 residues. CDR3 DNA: TGTGCCAGCAGTTTCGCGGACAGGGAAAATGGCTACACCTTC. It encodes CASSFADRENGYTF.

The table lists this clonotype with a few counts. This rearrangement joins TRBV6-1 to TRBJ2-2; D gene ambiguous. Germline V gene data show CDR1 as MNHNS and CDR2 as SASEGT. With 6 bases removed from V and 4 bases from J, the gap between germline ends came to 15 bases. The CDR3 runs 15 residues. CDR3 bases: TGTGCCAGCAGCCTGTTTCGACGTTCCACCGGGGAGCTGTTTTTT. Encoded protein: CASSLFRRSTGELFF.

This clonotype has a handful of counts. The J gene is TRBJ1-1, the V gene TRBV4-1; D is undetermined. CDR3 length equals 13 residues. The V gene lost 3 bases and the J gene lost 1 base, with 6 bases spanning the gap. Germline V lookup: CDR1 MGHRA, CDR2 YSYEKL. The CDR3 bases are TGCGCCAGCAGCCACGGAGAGAACACTGAAGCTTTCTTT. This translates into CASSHGENTEAFF.